This T cell receptor beta chain was sequenced for a study of T cells in Graves' hyperthyroidism and ophthalmopathy. The sample holds a few counts of this clonotype. Each diagnosis drew on symptoms, thyroxine, TRAb, thyroid ultrasound and orbital computed tomography findings. The TCR beta CDR3 regions underwent amplification using RNA transcripts as the source. Researchers ran a first-round RT-PCR on the TCR CDR3 using the HTBI primer set. TCRdb analysed the multiplex PCR reads with MiXCR anew, one entry per CDR3 protein. This repertoire shows about 400,000 distinct CDR3 sequences, around 14% found once; its top ten account for approximately 8%. This clonotype was sampled from a woman aged 18-29 years with Graves' hyperthyroidism. Sample: blood.

DNA for the CDR3: TGTGCCAGCTCACCAGGGAGTAGCGGGAGCAACGAGCAGTACTTC. The encoded protein is CASSPGSSGSNEQYF. The chain links TRBV18 to TRBJ2-7, with TRBD2 matching over 9 bases. In germline, CDR1 is KGHSH, CDR2 LQKENI. Trimming removed 2 bases from V and 5 bases from J; junction bases left unmatched: 7. This CDR3 contains 15 residues.